This TCR beta chain was identified in a study of cytomegalovirus exposure and HLA in healthy donors. Turning to the study itself: An earlier analysis found under 130 million unique TCR beta sequences from about 190 million T cells. Study-level points and caveats: Reportedly, TCR beta sequences accurately predicted HLA-A and HLA-B alleles in most subjects. Highest at DRB1 and lowest at HLA-C, TCR association rates differed among HLA loci in a later analysis. Published work reported that the classifier diagnosed cytomegalovirus status with high specificity and sensitivity.

As for this clone: As yet, its antigen is unknown.

A multiplex PCR was run with 60 Vbeta primers and 13 Jbeta primers. This table comes from immunoSEQ multiplex PCR, and its TCRdb copy is limited to in-frame clones, with some not included. The sample has 73,000 or so clones, around 78% seen once. This TCR derives from a man aged 45-65 years in good health and CMV-seronegative. Material: PBMCs.

The CDR3 protein is CASSFGWPEKLFF. DNA of the CDR3: TGTGCCAGCAGCTTCGGGTGGCCTGAAAAACTGTTTTTT. The chain couples TRBV7-2 to TRBJ1-4; D remains ambiguous. CDR1 is SGHTA, CDR2 FQGNSA, per germline. The CDR3 loop spans 13 amino acids. Trimming removed 3 bases from V and 7 bases from J, with 9 bases in between.